The 31 T cell receptor beta chains presented below share a single source sample, sequenced in a study of T cell responses to AZD1222 COVID-19 vaccine. The data were produced by immunoSEQ multiplex PCR, yet TCRdb's version contains in-frame clones alone and is incomplete. The sample gives some 150,000 clones, around 90% of which show up once; approximately 5.4% is in the top ten. The specimen comprised peripheral blood, sampled 28 days after the second dose of the MenACWY control vaccine. The receptors derive from an adult who received the MenACWY meningococcal vaccine as a control.

The V and J genes are TRBV5-6 and TRBJ1-2, with TRBD1 matching 8 bases. This CDR3 contains 16 residues. CDR1 is SGHDT and CDR2 is YYEEEE in the germline V gene. V lost 1 base and J lost 2; bases outside the gene matches: 7. CDR3 coding DNA: TGTGCCAGCAGCTTGCTTACAGGGGGATTAAACTATGGCTACACCTTC. Its protein is CASSLLTGGLNYGYTF.

The chain combines TRBV28 with TRBJ1-1; D gene unclear. Trimming cost V 6 bases and J 7 bases, with 12 bases left between them. The CDR3 extends over 12 amino acids. CDR1 and CDR2 (germline): MDHEN, SYDVKM. CDR3 protein: CASRPGEGEAFF. In nucleotides, the CDR3 is TGTGCCAGCAGGCCTGGAGAAGGTGAAGCTTTCTTT.

Worth noting for this clone: Other DNA sequences in this sample translate to the same CDR3. This rearrangement joins TRBV2 to TRBJ1-1; the D gene is possibly TRBD1 (5 bases). CDR3 length: 13 residues. The germline V gene encodes CDR1 SNHLY and CDR2 FYNNEI. Trimming took off 2 bases at V and 1 base at J, with 5 bases between the two ends. In nucleotides, the CDR3 is TGTGCCAGCAGTGAAAGGGGGAACACTGAAGCTTTCTTT. This sequence encodes CASSERGNTEAFF.

V and J are TRBV6-6 and TRBJ1-2; weak D call: TRBD1 (6 bases). There are 13 residues in the CDR3. V dropped 6 bases and J dropped 5 bases, with 13 bases sitting between them. Germline lookup yields CDR1 MNHNY and CDR2 SVGAGI (reference sequence). This chain's CDR3 is CASSQGQGYGYTF. CDR3 sequence (DNA): TGTGCCAGCAGCCAGGGGCAGGGATATGGCTACACCTTC.

J is TRBJ1-5 and V is TRBV19; maybe TRBD1 (5 bases). The V gene's germline CDR1 is LNHDA and CDR2 SQIVND (reference sequence). The CDR3 is made up of 14 amino acids. Trimming stripped 3 bases from V and 5 bases from J, with 11 bases between. The CDR3 reads CASSIWRGDQPQHF. In DNA, the CDR3 is TGTGCCAGTAGTATTTGGAGAGGGGATCAGCCCCAGCATTTT.

The chain links TRBV28 to TRBJ1-1; 8 bases map to TRBD1. The V segment lost 3 bases and the J segment 4 bases; nucleotides outside the gene matches: 4. This CDR3 comprises 14 residues. Germline assignment: CDR1 MDHEN and CDR2 SYDVKM. The CDR3 bases are TGTGCCAGCAGTTTCACAGGGGGATTCACTGAAGCTTTCTTT. Translated, it gives CASSFTGGFTEAFF.

This clone was picked up a small number of times. V is TRBV21-1 and J is TRBJ1-6. TRBV21-1 is a pseudogene locus. This CDR3 is 16 amino acids long. In DNA, the CDR3 is TGTGCCAGCAAAGTGTATTCTAGCTCCTATAATTCACCCCTCCACTTT. It is translated as CASKVYSSSYNSPLHF.

The chain links TRBV30 to TRBJ1-1; perhaps TRBD1 as D (5 bases). This CDR3 region has 13 residues. Germline values: CDR1 GTSNPN, CDR2 SVGIG (reference sequence). V shed 8 bases and J shed 0 bases, with 13 bases lying between them. This CDR3 reads CATGGRLNTEAFF. CDR3 bases: TGTGCCACTGGGGGACGGCTGAACACTGAAGCTTTCTTT. Together with reference TRBV30 and TRBJ1-1, the CDR3 gives the full variable domain: SQTIHQWPATLVQPVGSPLSLECTVEGTSNPNLYWYRQAAGRGLQLLFYSVGIGQISSEVPQNLSASRPQDRQFILSSKKLLLSDSGFYLCATGGRLNTEAFFGQGTRLTVV.

The V and J genes are TRBV5-5 and TRBJ2-4, with a possible D match to TRBD1 (7 bases). Trimming shortened V by 4 bases and J by 0 bases, and 11 bases separated the two germline ends. Germline V gives CDR1 SGHKS, CDR2 YYEKEE (reference sequence). This CDR3 spans 15 amino acids. The CDR3 reads CASSPRGVAKNIQYF. The CDR3 DNA reads as TGTGCCAGCAGCCCCAGGGGGGTAGCCAAAAACATTCAGTACTTC.

CDR3 in DNA: TGTGCCAGCAGTTACTCGAGAGCTTCTACGGAAGAGCAGTACTTC. The encoded protein is CASSYSRASTEEQYF. The J gene is TRBJ2-7, the V gene TRBV6-5, with D hard to call. Germline CDR1 reads MNHEY; CDR2 reads SVGAGI. CDR3 length: 15 residues. Trimming took 0 bases from V and 7 from J, leaving 16 bases between them.

V and J are TRBV2 and TRBJ2-1; no clear D gene. V was shortened by 7 bases and J by 3 bases, with 16 bases between the two germline ends. Germline lookup yields CDR1 SNHLY and CDR2 FYNNEI. The CDR3 covers 15 residues. The CDR3: CASISDWPLYNEQFF. In DNA form, the CDR3 reads TGTGCCAGCATTTCCGACTGGCCGCTCTACAATGAGCAGTTCTTC.

J is TRBJ2-1 and V is TRBV29-1, with a tentative D call TRBD1 (6 bases). The length of the CDR3 is 12 residues. Trimming took off 1 base at V and 8 bases at J, with 9 bases between the two ends. The V gene's germline CDR1 is SQVTM and CDR2 ANQGSEA. For the CDR3, the DNA is TGCAGCGTTGAAGGGCAGGGGTATGAGCAGTTCTTC. Protein sequence: CSVEGQGYEQFF.

The chain recombines TRBV14 with TRBJ1-5; no clear D gene. CDR3 length equals 12 residues. Germline CDR1 reads SGHDN; CDR2 reads FVKESK. Trimming took off 4 bases at V and 6 bases at J, with 7 bases between the two ends. This CDR3 is CASSRGSQPQHF. DNA for the CDR3: TGTGCCAGCAGCCGCGGAAGTCAGCCCCAGCATTTT.

The V gene is TRBV27, the J gene TRBJ1-2; 8 bases agree with TRBD1. Germline V gene lookup returns CDR1 MNHEY and CDR2 SMNVEV (reference sequence). The CDR3 covers 14 residues. J lost 5 bases, V lost 5 bases, and 7 bases had no gene match. Here the CDR3 DNA reads TGTGCCAGCAGTCCCAGGACAGGGCGATATGGCTACACCTTC. Translation: CASSPRTGRYGYTF.

The V gene is TRBV10-3, the J gene TRBJ1-5, with 8 bases lining up with TRBD1. V lost 3 bases and J lost 7; bases outside the gene matches: 5. CDR3 length: 14 amino acids. Per germline, CDR1 ENHRY and CDR2 SYGVKD. Written as DNA, the CDR3 is TGTGCCATCAGTGACAGGGGGCCTAAGCAGCCCCAGCATTTT. Amino acid sequence: CAISDRGPKQPQHF.

The chain carries TRBV7-2 and TRBJ1-2; 9 bases line up with TRBD1. Germline V gives CDR1 SGHTA, CDR2 FQGNSA. This CDR3 is 14 amino acids long. J gave up 3 bases and V 5 bases, and 4 bases lay outside the gene matches. The chain's CDR3 is CASSGTGRHYGYTF. DNA of the CDR3: TGTGCCAGCAGCGGGACAGGGCGCCACTATGGCTACACCTTC.

The V call is TRBV4-1, the J call TRBJ2-7; a possible D gene is TRBD1 (5 bases). Looked up from germline, CDR1 is MGHRA and CDR2 is YSYEKL. The CDR3 has 14 amino acids. V was pared by 4 bases and J by 1 base, with 11 bases between. This chain's CDR3 is CASSRETDSYEQYF. As DNA, the CDR3 is TGCGCCAGCAGCCGAGAGACAGATTCCTACGAGCAGTACTTC.

This clone is a singleton in its sample. This rearrangement joins TRBV19 to TRBJ2-3; a possible D gene is TRBD1 (6 bases). This CDR3 is 14 amino acids long. CDR1 LNHDA and CDR2 SQIVND come from the germline V gene (reference sequence). V dropped 3 bases and J dropped 2 bases, with 9 bases sitting between them. The CDR3 sequence: CASSIGTYTDTQYF. The CDR3 DNA follows: TGTGCCAGTAGTATTGGGACATACACAGATACGCAGTATTTT.

The V call is TRBV29-1, the J call TRBJ2-3; 7 positions match TRBD1. The CDR3 length is 13 residues. Germline V gene sequence: CDR1 SQVTM, CDR2 ANQGSEA. V shed 4 bases, J shed 5 bases, and the junction held 6 bases outside the gene matches. DNA for the CDR3: TGCAGCGTTGCAAGGGGGCTTGGAGATACGCAGTATTTT. It codes for CSVARGLGDTQYF.

This clone is medium-sized in the sample. Different DNA sequences within this sample yield the same CDR3. The rearrangement uses TRBV7-2 and TRBJ2-3, with D possibly TRBD2 on 5 matching bases. The length of the CDR3 is 14 residues. V gave up 0 bases and J gave up 3 bases, with 7 bases separating them. Germline CDR1 reads SGHTA; CDR2 reads FQGNSA. The CDR3 here is CASSLAGATDTQYF. CDR3 sequence (DNA): TGTGCCAGCAGCTTAGCGGGAGCTACAGATACGCAGTATTTT.

V and J are TRBV9 and TRBJ1-6, with 9 bases fitting TRBD1. Germline V gene lookup returns CDR1 SGDLS and CDR2 YYNGEE. The CDR3 totals 14 residues. V lost 4 bases and J lost 8; bases outside the gene matches: 4. CDR3 nucleotide sequence: TGTGCCAGCAGCCCATGGGACAGGGATTCACCCCTCCACTTT. Protein: CASSPWDRDSPLHF.

The chain carries TRBV29-1 and TRBJ1-1, with 12 bases aligning to TRBD1. This CDR3 is built from 13 residues. The V and J ends lost 7 bases and 6 bases, in that order; junction bases with no gene match: 6. Germline V gene sequence: CDR1 SQVTM, CDR2 ANQGSEA. The CDR3 sequence: CSGDRGLGSEAFF. The DNA of the CDR3 is TGCAGCGGGGACAGGGGGCTTGGGTCTGAAGCTTTCTTT.

V usage is TRBV4-3 and J usage is TRBJ2-1; the D call may be TRBD1 or TRBD2 (5 bases each). This CDR3 comprises 15 residues. V lost 0 bases and J 4 bases, leaving 10 bases between the germline ends. CDR1 and CDR2 from the germline V gene are LGHNA and YSLEER. The CDR3 loop reads CASSQDRGAYNEQFF. CDR3 nucleotides: TGCGCCAGCAGCCAAGATCGAGGGGCGTACAATGAGCAGTTCTTC.

V usage is TRBV4-3 and J usage is TRBJ1-1; TRBD1 matches at 7 bases. V lost 4 bases and J lost 6; bases outside the gene matches: 11. The CDR3 loop spans 15 amino acids. Germline V CDR1 and CDR2: LGHNA, YSLEER. CDR3 region: CASSPYQGDLSEAFF. The CDR3 DNA follows: TGCGCCAGCAGCCCCTATCAGGGGGACCTATCTGAAGCTTTCTTT.

The genes are TRBV28 and TRBJ2-5; 12 bases line up with TRBD2. Germline loops: CDR1 MDHEN, CDR2 SYDVKM. J lost 2 bases, V lost 5 bases, and 9 bases had no gene match. The CDR3 is 17 residues long. CDR3 sequence: CASSIGLAGPLQETQYF. The CDR3 DNA sequence: TGTGCCAGCAGTATAGGACTAGCGGGACCACTGCAAGAGACCCAGTACTTC.

The genes are TRBV12-3 or TRBV12-4 and TRBJ1-2; possibly TRBD1 for D (5 bases). The CDR3 is made up of 13 amino acids. The V and J ends lost 4 bases and 5 bases respectively, with 11 bases between them. The DNA of the CDR3 is TGTGCCAGCAGTTCCGGGGCCGATTATGGCTACACCTTC. This codes for CASSSGADYGYTF.

The chain carries TRBV3-1 (or the pseudogene TRBV3-2) and TRBJ2-5; D call uncertain. Trimming left V 1 base short and J 5 bases short, with 5 bases between. Germline CDR1 is LGHDT and CDR2 is YNNKEL (reference sequence). The CDR3 runs 12 residues. The CDR3 bases are TGTGCCAGCAGCCAAGTAACGGAGACCCAGTACTTC. Its protein product is CASSQVTETQYF.

CDR3 nucleotide sequence: TGTGCCAGCCTTCAGGGGGGGCGGAACAATGAGCAGTTCTTC. Protein sequence: CASLQGGRNNEQFF. The V call is TRBV5-6, the J call TRBJ2-1, with D perhaps being TRBD1 or TRBD2 (7 bases each). Trimming took off 7 bases at V and 5 bases at J, with 16 bases between the two ends. Looked up from germline, CDR1 is SGHDT and CDR2 is YYEEEE. The CDR3 has 14 residues.

The chain combines TRBV7-3 with TRBJ1-6; tentative D call: TRBD1 (5 bases). This CDR3 region has 16 residues. Per germline, CDR1 SGHTA and CDR2 FQGTGA. V was trimmed by 4 bases and J by 7 bases, leaving 17 bases between them. CDR3 nucleotides: TGTGCCAGCAGCTCGAGGGCCCCCTCAGGGAATTCACCCCTCCACTTT. It specifies CASSSRAPSGNSPLHF.

A single count supports this clone. The rearrangement uses TRBV7-2 and TRBJ2-5, with a tentative D call TRBD2 (7 bases). This CDR3 region has 14 residues. With 1 base removed from V and 5 bases from J, the gap between germline ends came to 11 bases. Germline loops: CDR1 SGHTA, CDR2 FQGNSA. The CDR3 sequence: CASSLGGGPETQYF. DNA of the CDR3: TGTGCCAGCAGCTTAGGGGGGGGCCCGGAGACCCAGTACTTC. Using reference TRBV7-2 and TRBJ2-5 for the parts outside the CDR3, the full variable domain is GAGVSQSPSNKVTEKGKDVELRCDPISGHTALYWYRQSLGQGLEFLIYFQGNSAPDKSGLPSDRFSAERTGGSVSTLTIQRTQQEDSAVYLCASSLGGGPETQYFGPGTRLLVL.

V is TRBV18 and J is TRBJ2-7; 12 nucleotides agree with TRBD1. The CDR3 runs to 16 residues. Unmatched junction bases numbered 8, after V lost 2 bases and J lost 6 bases. The V gene's germline CDR1 is KGHSH and CDR2 LQKENI. CDR3 residues: CASSPNSGTGGGEQYF. The CDR3 nucleotides read TGTGCCAGCTCACCAAACTCCGGGACAGGGGGCGGCGAGCAGTACTTC.